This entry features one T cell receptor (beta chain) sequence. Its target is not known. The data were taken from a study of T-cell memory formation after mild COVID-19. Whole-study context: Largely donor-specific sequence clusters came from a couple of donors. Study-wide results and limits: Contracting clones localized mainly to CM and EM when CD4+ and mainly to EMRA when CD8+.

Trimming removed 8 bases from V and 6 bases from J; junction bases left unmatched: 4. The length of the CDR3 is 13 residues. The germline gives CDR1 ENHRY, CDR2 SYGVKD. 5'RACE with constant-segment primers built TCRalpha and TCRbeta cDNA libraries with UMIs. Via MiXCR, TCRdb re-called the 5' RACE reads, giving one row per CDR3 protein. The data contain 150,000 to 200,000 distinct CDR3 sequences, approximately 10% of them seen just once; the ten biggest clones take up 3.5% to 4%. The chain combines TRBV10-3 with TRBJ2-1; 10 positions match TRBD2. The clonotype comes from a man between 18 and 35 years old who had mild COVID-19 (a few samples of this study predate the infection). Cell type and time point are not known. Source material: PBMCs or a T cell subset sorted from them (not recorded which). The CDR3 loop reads CAIGASGGNEQFF. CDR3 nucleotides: TGTGCCATCGGGGCTAGCGGGGGCAATGAGCAGTTCTTC.